These 25 T cell receptor beta chains originate from one sample sequenced in a study of response to subunit inactivated influenza vaccine. TCRdb reprocessed the RT-PCR reads via MiXCR and lists one record per CDR3 protein. The sample yields roughly 170,000 distinct CDR3 sequences, about a tenth seen once. The material sequenced was non-naive T cells sorted from PBMCs, taken on the day of vaccination. Receptors were obtained from a man in his forties or fifties who received an inactivated influenza vaccine.

The chain is built from TRBV7-6 and TRBJ2-6; D is unclear. Germline values: CDR1 SGHVS, CDR2 FNYEAQ. This CDR3 is 16 amino acids long. Trimming removed 1 base from V and 0 bases from J, with 7 bases in between. CDR3 loop: CASSLEKFSGANVLTF. The CDR3 nucleotides are TGTGCCAGCAGCTTAGAAAAGTTCTCTGGGGCCAACGTCCTGACTTTC. Filled out from reference TRBV7-6 and TRBJ2-6, the complete variable domain reads GAGVSQSPRYKVTKRGQDVALRCDPISGHVSLYWYRQALGQGPEFLTYFNYEAQQDKSGLPNDRFSAERPEGSISTLTIQRTEQRDSAMYRCASSLEKFSGANVLTFGAGSRLTVL.

The rearrangement uses TRBV6-1 and TRBJ2-2, with 10 bases lining up with TRBD1. The CDR3 is 15 amino acids. The ends lost 4 bases at V and 4 bases at J; junction bases unmatched: 3. Germline CDR1 reads MNHNS; CDR2 reads SASEGT. CDR3 nucleotide sequence: TGTGCCAGCAGTGTAGGGACAGGGGCCACCGGGGAGCTGTTTTTT. This encodes CASSVGTGATGELFF.

In this sample, this clonotype turned up many times. The V and J genes are TRBV7-2 and TRBJ2-1, with D possibly TRBD1 on 6 matching bases. The V and J ends lost 2 bases and 4 bases respectively, with 9 bases between them. CDR1 is SGHTA and CDR2 is FQGNSA in the germline V gene. The CDR3 is 14 residues long. CDR3 DNA: TGTGCCAGCAGCTTACGACAGGCGTACAATGAGCAGTTCTTC. It translates to CASSLRQAYNEQFF.

The chain is built from TRBV7-2 and TRBJ2-5; D call uncertain. Germline V lookup: CDR1 SGHTA, CDR2 FQGNSA. The CDR3 sequence is 12 residues long. Between the trimmed V and J ends, which lost 2 bases and 5 bases, there was a span of 6 bases. The CDR3 DNA follows: TGTGCCAGCAGCTTAAATAGGGAGACCCAGTACTTC. Translated, it gives CASSLNRETQYF.

This clonotype has at least ten counts. The rearrangement joins TRBV4-2 to TRBJ2-7; possible D gene TRBD1, 5 bases. Trimming removed 0 bases from V and 4 bases from J, with 7 bases in between. This CDR3 has 13 residues. The germline CDR1 and CDR2 sequences are LGHNA and YNFKEQ. In nucleotides, the CDR3 is TGTGCCAGCAGCCAAGATGCAGGGTACGAGCAGTACTTC. It translates to CASSQDAGYEQYF.

This clonotype came up many times. The DNA of the CDR3 is TGTGCCAGCAGCTTAGCCGTGCAGTACAATGAGCAGTTCTTC. This codes for CASSLAVQYNEQFF. The V call is TRBV11-1, the J call TRBJ2-1; no definite D call. The CDR3 is 14 amino acids. V dropped 0 bases and J dropped 4 bases, with 7 bases sitting between them. The germline V gene encodes CDR1 SGHAT and CDR2 FQDESV (reference sequence).

The genes are TRBV7-2 and TRBJ2-5; 8 nucleotides align to TRBD2. The germline V gene encodes CDR1 SGHTA and CDR2 FQGNSA. The V gene end was trimmed by 3 bases and the J gene end by 5 bases; junction bases not matched to a gene: 5. The CDR3 is 14 amino acids. CDR3 DNA sequence: TGTGCCAGCAGCTTGGGGACTAGAGGGGAGACCCAGTACTTC. It specifies CASSLGTRGETQYF.

This clonotype appeared many times. The chain recombines TRBV9 with TRBJ1-1; 9 nucleotides match TRBD1. The CDR3 length is 15 residues. Losses at the gene ends were 1 base for V and 6 bases for J; bases not matched to a gene: 7. Germline loops: CDR1 SGDLS, CDR2 YYNGEE. CDR3 sequence reads: CASSVSPGQGAEAFF. Written as DNA, the CDR3 is TGTGCCAGCAGCGTATCCCCGGGACAGGGCGCTGAAGCTTTCTTT.

This clonotype was observed many times. The V call is TRBV20-1, the J call TRBJ2-5; no firm D call. The V end was cut by 3 bases, the J end by 7 bases, with 9 bases between. This CDR3 comprises 11 residues. Germline V gene sequence: CDR1 DFQATT, CDR2 SNEGSKA (reference sequence). The CDR3: CSASPSWTQYF. The CDR3 DNA follows: TGCAGTGCTAGCCCCAGTTGGACCCAGTACTTC.

This clonotype was found a few times. The chain couples TRBV27 to TRBJ2-1; 12 bases agree with TRBD2. The CDR3 is 16 residues long. The ends lost 5 bases at V and 5 bases at J; junction bases unmatched: 7. From germline, CDR1 is MNHEY and CDR2 SMNVEV (reference sequence). CDR3 in amino acids: CASSLRTSGNDNEQFF. CDR3 coding DNA: TGTGCCAGCAGTCTCCGGACTAGCGGGAATGACAATGAGCAGTTCTTC.

This rearrangement joins TRBV20-1 to TRBJ1-5, with a tentative D call TRBD1 (5 bases). Germline CDR1 is DFQATT and CDR2 is SNEGSKA (reference sequence). The CDR3 is made up of 15 amino acids. Trimming cost V 2 bases and J 8 bases, with 19 bases left between them. The CDR3 coding sequence is TGCAGTGCTAGATGGCTCGGACAAAGGATCAAGCCCCAGCATTTT. The encoded protein is CSARWLGQRIKPQHF.

Only a few counts were recorded for this clonotype. The chain joins TRBV5-4 to TRBJ2-7, with D unresolved. The CDR3 contains 16 residues. Trimming cost V 0 bases and J 2 bases, with 15 bases left between them. Germline CDR1 is SGHNT and CDR2 is YYREEE (reference sequence). CDR3 residues: CASSLGVQRGPYEQYF. CDR3 DNA: TGTGCCAGCAGCTTGGGAGTCCAGCGAGGACCCTACGAGCAGTACTTC.

This clonotype was seen more than once but under ten times. The CDR3: CASSLGLDYEQYF. The CDR3 bases are TGCGCCAGCAGCTTGGGACTAGACTACGAGCAGTACTTC. This chain links TRBV5-1 with TRBJ2-7; D possibly corresponds to TRBD2 (6 bases). V lost 0 bases, J lost 3 bases, and 7 bases lay in between. Per the germline V gene, CDR1 is SGHRS and CDR2 is YFSETQ. The CDR3 runs 13 residues.

A word on this clonotype: A junction end diverges from the germline sequence, so it may reflect a read error. The chain combines TRBV7-7 with TRBJ2-5, with 8 bases fitting TRBD1. This CDR3 is 15 amino acids long. In germline, CDR1 is SSHAT, CDR2 FNYEAQ (reference sequence). The CDR3 protein is CASSLGDRLQETQYF. The CDR3 DNA follows: TGTGCTAGCAGCTTAGGGGACAGGCTACAAGAGACCCAGTACTTC.

This clonotype was detected only a few times. V is TRBV5-1 and J is TRBJ1-2; D call uncertain. The V gene's germline CDR1 is SGHRS and CDR2 YFSETQ. V shed 5 bases and J shed 0 bases, with 11 bases lying between them. The CDR3 contains 14 residues. CDR3 protein: CASRPTESNYGYTF. The CDR3 DNA sequence: TGCGCCAGCAGGCCCACAGAGTCTAACTATGGCTACACCTTC.

The V call is TRBV15, the J call TRBJ2-3; the match to TRBD2 covers 9 bases. This CDR3 is built from 20 residues. Germline V gene sequence: CDR1 LNHNV, CDR2 YYDKDF (reference sequence). The junction had 22 bases not matched to a gene; V was cut back by 1 base and J by 8 bases. The CDR3, as DNA: TGTGCCACCAGCAGAGGACGCCAAGGTAGTAGCGGGGGACGACGTTCTACGCAGTATTTT. This gives the protein CATSRGRQGSSGGRRSTQYF. The full variable domain, rest sourced from reference TRBV15 and TRBJ2-3, is DAMVIQNPRYQVTQFGKPVTLSCSQTLNHNVMYWYQQKSSQAPKLLFHYYDKDFNNEADTPDNFQSRRPNTSFCFLDIRSPGLGDTAMYLCATSRGRQGSSGGRRSTQYFGPGTRLTVL.

This clonotype was seen a few times. The chain joins TRBV19 to TRBJ1-4, with 7 bases that match TRBD1. Losses at the gene ends were 5 bases for V and 7 bases for J; bases not matched to a gene: 7. The germline gives CDR1 LNHDA, CDR2 SQIVND (reference sequence). The CDR3 is made up of 14 amino acids. As DNA, the CDR3 is TGTGCCAGTAGTTCCCGACAGGGCACTGAAAAACTGTTTTTT. Protein sequence: CASSSRQGTEKLFF.

The chain recombines TRBV7-9 with TRBJ2-1, with TRBD1 matching 7 bases. V lost 7 bases, J lost 12 bases, and 15 bases stayed unmatched. The CDR3 has 14 amino acids. Germline assignment: CDR1 SEHNR and CDR2 FQNEAQ (reference sequence). CDR3 amino acids: CASKPPGQSVRQFF. The CDR3 nucleotides read TGTGCCAGCAAACCCCCGGGACAGAGTGTCCGGCAGTTCTTC.

The V and J genes are TRBV5-6 and TRBJ2-1, with 11 bases matching TRBD2. Germline CDR1 and CDR2: SGHDT and YYEEEE. CDR3 length: 14 residues. V shed 1 base, J shed 15 bases, and the junction held 9 bases outside the gene matches. CDR3 amino acids: CASSLRIAGGPLFF. The CDR3, as DNA: TGTGCCAGCAGCTTGAGGATAGCGGGGGGGCCGCTGTTCTTC.

This clonotype has just a few counts. The genes are TRBV2 and TRBJ2-3, with 11 bases aligning to TRBD2. V dropped 4 bases and J dropped 7; count of bases not matched to a gene: 4. This CDR3 is 14 amino acids long. Germline CDR1 is SNHLY and CDR2 is FYNNEI. The CDR3 protein is CASSVSGGANTQYF. CDR3 DNA: TGTGCCAGCAGTGTTAGCGGGGGGGCGAATACGCAGTATTTT. Drawing the rest from reference TRBV2 and TRBJ2-3, the complete variable domain is EPEVTQTPSHQVTQMGQEVILRCVPISNHLYFYWYRQILGQKVEFLVSFYNNEISEKSEIFDDQFSVERPDGSNFTLKIRSTKLEDSAMYFCASSVSGGANTQYFGPGTRLTVL.

This chain connects TRBV29-1 to TRBJ1-1; D call uncertain. V lost 4 bases and J lost 2, with 8 bases in between. The germline V gene encodes CDR1 SQVTM and CDR2 ANQGSEA. This CDR3 has 12 amino acids. CDR3 nucleotide sequence: TGCAGCGTTGTCCCGGGAAACACTGAAGCTTTCTTT. It yields the protein CSVVPGNTEAFF. Filled out from reference TRBV29-1 and TRBJ1-1, the complete variable domain reads SAVISQKPSRDICQRGTSLTIQCQVDSQVTMMFWYRQQPGQSLTLIATANQGSEATYESGFVIDKFPISRPNLTFSTLTVSNMSPEDSSIYLCSVVPGNTEAFFGQGTRLTVV.

This clonotype was seen more than once but under ten times. V and J are TRBV5-5 and TRBJ2-5; possibly TRBD2 for D (5 bases). The CDR3 covers 12 residues. Trimming took off 4 bases at V and 5 bases at J, with 9 bases between the two ends. From germline, CDR1 is SGHKS and CDR2 YYEKEE (reference sequence). The CDR3 bases are TGTGCCAGCAGCGCCCTAGCTGAGACCCAGTACTTC. Translation gives CASSALAETQYF.

This chain connects TRBV4-3 to TRBJ1-1; D may be TRBD1 (6 bases). V was cut by 1 base and J by 11 bases, with 14 bases left in between. The CDR3 spans 13 residues. Germline loops: CDR1 LGHNA, CDR2 YSLEER. The DNA of the CDR3 is TGCGCCAGCAGCCAAGGCCCGGGGGCTAGGGCTTTCTTT. Translating gives CASSQGPGARAFF.

This clonotype was counted between two and nine times. The rearrangement uses TRBV28 and TRBJ2-5; no clear D. The germline V and J ends were trimmed by 4 bases and 2 bases, with 11 bases remaining between them. This CDR3 has 14 residues. Germline-derived CDR1 and CDR2 are MDHEN and SYDVKM. In DNA, the CDR3 is TGTGCCAGCAGTTCGGACGGAGAGCAAGAGACCCAGTACTTC. It encodes CASSSDGEQETQYF.

As regards this clonotype: A single base separates this from a much larger clone, so it may be a read error. The genes are TRBV6-5 and TRBJ2-7; D may match TRBD1 or TRBD2 (6 bases each). The CDR3 has 14 amino acids. With 4 bases removed from V and 3 bases from J, the gap between germline ends came to 13 bases. CDR1 and CDR2 (germline): MNHEY, SVGAGI. The CDR3 DNA is TGTGCCAGCAGTTTGAGGGGGGCGTACTACGAGCAGTACTTC. This gives the protein CASSLRGAYYEQYF.